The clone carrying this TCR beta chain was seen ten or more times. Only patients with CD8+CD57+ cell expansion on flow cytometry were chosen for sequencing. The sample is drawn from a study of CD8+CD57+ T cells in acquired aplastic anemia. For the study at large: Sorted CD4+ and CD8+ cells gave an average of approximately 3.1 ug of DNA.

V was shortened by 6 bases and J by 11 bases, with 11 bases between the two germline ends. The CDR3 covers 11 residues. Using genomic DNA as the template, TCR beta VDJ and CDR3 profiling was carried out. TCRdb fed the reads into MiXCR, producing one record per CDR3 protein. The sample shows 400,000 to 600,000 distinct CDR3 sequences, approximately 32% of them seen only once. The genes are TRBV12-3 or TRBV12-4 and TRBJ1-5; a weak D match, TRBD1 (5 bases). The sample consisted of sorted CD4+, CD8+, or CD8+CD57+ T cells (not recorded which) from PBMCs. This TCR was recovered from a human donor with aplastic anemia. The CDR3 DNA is TGTGCCAGCAGCGACGGGGGAGCCCAGCATTTT. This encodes CASSDGGAQHF.